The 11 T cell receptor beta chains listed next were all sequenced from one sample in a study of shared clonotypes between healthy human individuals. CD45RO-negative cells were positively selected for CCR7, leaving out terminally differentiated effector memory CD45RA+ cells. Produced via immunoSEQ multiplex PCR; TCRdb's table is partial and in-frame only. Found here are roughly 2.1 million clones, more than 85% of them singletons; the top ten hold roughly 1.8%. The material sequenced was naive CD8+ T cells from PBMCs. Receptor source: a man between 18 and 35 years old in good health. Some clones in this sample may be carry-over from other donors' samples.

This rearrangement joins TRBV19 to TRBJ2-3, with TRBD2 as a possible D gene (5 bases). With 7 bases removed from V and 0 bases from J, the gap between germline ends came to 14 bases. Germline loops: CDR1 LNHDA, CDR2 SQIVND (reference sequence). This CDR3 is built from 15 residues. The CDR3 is CASTKRAPSTDTQYF. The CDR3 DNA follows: TGTGCCAGTACCAAGAGGGCTCCTAGCACAGATACGCAGTATTTT.

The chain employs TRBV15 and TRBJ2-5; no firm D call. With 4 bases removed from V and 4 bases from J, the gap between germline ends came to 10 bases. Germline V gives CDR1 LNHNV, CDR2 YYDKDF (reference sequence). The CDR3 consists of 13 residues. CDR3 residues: CATSIVRRETQYF. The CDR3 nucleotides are TGTGCCACCAGCATTGTTAGGCGAGAGACCCAGTACTTC.

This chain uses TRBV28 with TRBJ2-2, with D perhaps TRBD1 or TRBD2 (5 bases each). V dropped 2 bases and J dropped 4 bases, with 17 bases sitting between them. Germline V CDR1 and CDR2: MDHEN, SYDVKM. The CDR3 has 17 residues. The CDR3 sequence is CASSLPSVGTFTGELFF. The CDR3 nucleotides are TGTGCCAGCAGTTTACCGAGTGTGGGGACCTTCACCGGGGAGCTGTTTTTT.

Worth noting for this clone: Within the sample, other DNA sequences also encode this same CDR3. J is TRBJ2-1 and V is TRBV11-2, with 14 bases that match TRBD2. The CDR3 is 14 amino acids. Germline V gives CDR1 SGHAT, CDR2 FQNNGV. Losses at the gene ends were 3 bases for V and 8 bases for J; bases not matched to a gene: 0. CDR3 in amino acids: CASSLTSGRDEQFF. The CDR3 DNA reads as TGTGCCAGCAGCTTGACTAGCGGGAGGGATGAGCAGTTCTTC. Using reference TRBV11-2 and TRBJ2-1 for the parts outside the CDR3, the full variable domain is EAGVAQSPRYKIIEKRQSVAFWCNPISGHATLYWYQQILGQGPKLLIQFQNNGVVDDSQLPKDRFSAERLKGVDSTLKIQPAKLEDSAVYLCASSLTSGRDEQFFGPGTRLTVL.

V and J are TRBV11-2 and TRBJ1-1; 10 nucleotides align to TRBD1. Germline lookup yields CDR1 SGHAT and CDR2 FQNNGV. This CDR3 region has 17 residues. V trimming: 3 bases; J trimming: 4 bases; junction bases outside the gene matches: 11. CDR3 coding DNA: TGTGCCAGCAGCTTCTACCCGACAGGGGGCGCATCCACTGAAGCTTTCTTT. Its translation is CASSFYPTGGASTEAFF.

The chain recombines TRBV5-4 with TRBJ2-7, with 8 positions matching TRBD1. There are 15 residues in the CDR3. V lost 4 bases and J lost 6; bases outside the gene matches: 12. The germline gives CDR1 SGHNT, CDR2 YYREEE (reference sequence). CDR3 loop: CASSRPGQEVAEQYF. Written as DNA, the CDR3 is TGTGCCAGCAGCCGTCCGGGACAGGAAGTGGCCGAGCAGTACTTC.

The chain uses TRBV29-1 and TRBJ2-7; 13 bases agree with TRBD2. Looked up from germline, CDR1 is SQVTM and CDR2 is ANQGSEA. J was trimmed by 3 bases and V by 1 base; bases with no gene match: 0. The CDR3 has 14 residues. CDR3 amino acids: CSVEGTSGGYEQYF. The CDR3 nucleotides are TGCAGCGTTGAAGGGACTAGCGGGGGCTACGAGCAGTACTTC.

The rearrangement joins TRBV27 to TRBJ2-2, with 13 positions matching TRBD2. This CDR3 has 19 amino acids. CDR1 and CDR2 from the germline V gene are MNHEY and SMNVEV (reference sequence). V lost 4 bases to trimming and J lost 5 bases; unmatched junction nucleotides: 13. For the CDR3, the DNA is TGTGCCAGCAGTTCCCCTGCACTAGCGGGAGGGCCTGAAACCGGGGAGCTGTTTTTT. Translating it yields CASSSPALAGGPETGELFF.

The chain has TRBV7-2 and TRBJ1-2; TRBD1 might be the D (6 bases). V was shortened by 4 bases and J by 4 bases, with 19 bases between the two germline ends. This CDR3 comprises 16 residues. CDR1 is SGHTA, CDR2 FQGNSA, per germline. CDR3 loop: CASSYTNRDHTYGYTF. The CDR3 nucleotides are TGTGCCAGCAGCTACACAAACAGGGACCATACCTATGGCTACACCTTC.

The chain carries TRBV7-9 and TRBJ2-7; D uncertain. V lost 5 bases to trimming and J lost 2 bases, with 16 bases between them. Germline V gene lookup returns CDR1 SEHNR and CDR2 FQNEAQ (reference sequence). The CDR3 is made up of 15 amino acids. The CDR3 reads CASSPPSELPYEQYF. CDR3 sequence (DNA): TGTGCCAGCAGCCCACCTTCAGAGCTCCCCTACGAGCAGTACTTC.

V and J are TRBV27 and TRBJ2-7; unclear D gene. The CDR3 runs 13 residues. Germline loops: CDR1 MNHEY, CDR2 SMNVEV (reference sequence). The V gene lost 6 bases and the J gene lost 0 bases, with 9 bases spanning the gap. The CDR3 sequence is CASSRRVSYEQYF. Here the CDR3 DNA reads TGTGCCAGCAGCCGACGGGTCTCCTACGAGCAGTACTTC.